One and the same sample provided the 26 T cell receptor beta chains below, sequenced in a study of post-analysis software for immune sequencing data. Their antigen targets remain unknown. Built from TCR beta cDNA, the libraries had unique molecular identifiers in them. TCRdb ran MiXCR on the PCR reads and lists one entry per CDR3 protein. Among about half a million distinct CDR3 sequences listed, around a third were seen once. Study-wide results and limits: Higher frequency in patients than in controls was seen for 5 or 6 TRBV segments, with TRBV5-6, TRBV5-1 and TRBV20-1 among them.

Sequenced input: blood. These receptors all stem from a girl aged 2-17 years with multiple sclerosis.

The CDR3 bases are TGTGCCAGCAGTGCCGTGAATGAGCAGTTCTTC. It encodes CASSAVNEQFF. The chain joins TRBV6-1 to TRBJ2-1; D is uncertain. CDR1 is MNHNS and CDR2 is SASEGT in the germline V gene. V lost 4 bases to trimming and J lost 7 bases, with 5 bases between them. The CDR3 consists of 11 residues.

J is TRBJ2-1 and V is TRBV20-1; unclear D gene. V was pared by 3 bases and J by 5 bases, with 5 bases between. The CDR3 runs to 11 residues. Germline values: CDR1 DFQATT, CDR2 SNEGSKA (reference sequence). The CDR3 sequence: CSARGDNEQFF. The CDR3 nucleotides read TGCAGTGCTAGGGGCGACAATGAGCAGTTCTTC.

The chain links TRBV11-2 to TRBJ2-3; 7 bases fit TRBD2. Germline CDR1 reads SGHAT; CDR2 reads FQNNGV. The CDR3 extends over 16 amino acids. The J segment lost 2 bases and the V segment lost 1 base, leaving 6 bases of the junction unmatched. The CDR3 bases are TGTGCCAGCAGCTTAGTACCTGGGGGGGTCACAGATACGCAGTATTTT. Its translation: CASSLVPGGVTDTQYF. Full variable domain (outside the CDR3, taken from reference TRBV11-2 and TRBJ2-3): EAGVAQSPRYKIIEKRQSVAFWCNPISGHATLYWYQQILGQGPKLLIQFQNNGVVDDSQLPKDRFSAERLKGVDSTLKIQPAKLEDSAVYLCASSLVPGGVTDTQYFGPGTRLTVL.

The genes are TRBV7-8 and TRBJ2-1; D perhaps matches TRBD2 (7 bases). This CDR3 comprises 16 residues. Germline V gene data show CDR1 as SGHVS and CDR2 as FQNEAQ. V shed 4 bases and J shed 7 bases, with 20 bases lying between them. The chain's CDR3 is CASSWERGGATNEQFF. CDR3 DNA: TGTGCCAGCAGCTGGGAAAGGGGGGGGGCCACTAATGAGCAGTTCTTC. The variable domain in full, completed from reference TRBV7-8 and TRBJ2-1, reads GAGVSQSPRYKVAKRGQDVALRCDPISGHVSLFWYQQALGQGPEFLTYFQNEAQLDKSGLPSDRFFAERPEGSVSTLKIQRTQQEDSAVYLCASSWERGGATNEQFFGPGTRLTVL.

This clonotype was found a few times. The J gene is TRBJ1-2, the V gene TRBV6-1; TRBD1 agrees at 10 bases. This CDR3 is built from 13 residues. The germline CDR1 and CDR2 sequences are MNHNS and SASEGT. V lost 11 bases to trimming and J lost 3 bases; unmatched junction nucleotides: 6. This chain's CDR3 is CAGRQGADYGYTF. The DNA of the CDR3 is TGTGCCGGACGACAGGGGGCTGACTATGGCTACACCTTC.

The rearrangement uses TRBV7-9 and TRBJ2-5; the D call may be TRBD1 or TRBD2 (6 bases each). Trimming pared 5 bases from V and 5 bases from J, leaving 18 bases between. Germline V gene sequence: CDR1 SEHNR, CDR2 FQNEAQ (reference sequence). This CDR3 region has 15 residues. CDR3 nucleotides: TGTGCCAGCAGCCGAGGGGGGCCCGAATCGGAGACCCAGTACTTC. The encoded protein is CASSRGGPESETQYF.

The gene calls are TRBV12-3 or TRBV12-4 and TRBJ2-1, with D perhaps matching TRBD1 or TRBD2 (6 bases each). Deletions cut 6 bases from V and 9 bases from J, with 18 bases between. The CDR3 sequence is 14 residues long. As DNA, the CDR3 is TGTGCCAGCAGCTTTGGGGGGCTCCTCGGTGAGCAGTTCTTC. It translates to CASSFGGLLGEQFF.

This chain connects TRBV15 to TRBJ2-7; weak D call: TRBD2 (5 bases). Germline V gene sequence: CDR1 LNHNV, CDR2 YYDKDF (reference sequence). V was pared by 9 bases and J by 3 bases, with 15 bases between. The length of the CDR3 is 13 residues. The CDR3 DNA is TGTGCCACGTCTAAAGACCGGGACTACGAGCAGTACTTC. As protein: CATSKDRDYEQYF.

The chain recombines TRBV7-6 with TRBJ2-3; no clear D gene. The germline CDR1 and CDR2 sequences are SGHVS and FNYEAQ. The CDR3 is 14 residues long. Between the trimmed V and J ends, which lost 5 bases and 4 bases, there was a span of 13 bases. Written as DNA, the CDR3 is TGTGCCAGCAGCCCGTTGGCGATCCCAGATACGCAGTATTTT. The encoded protein is CASSPLAIPDTQYF.

This sequence joins TRBV3-1 and TRBJ2-7; D unresolved. Looked up from germline, CDR1 is LGHDT and CDR2 is YNNKEL (reference sequence). CDR3 size: 15 residues. V lost 1 base and J 2 bases, leaving 12 bases between the germline ends. The CDR3 region is CASSQGLQEPYEQYF. The DNA of the CDR3 is TGTGCCAGCAGCCAAGGATTGCAGGAGCCCTACGAGCAGTACTTC.

This clonotype was picked up a small number of times. The chain joins TRBV29-1 to TRBJ2-5; D assignment may be TRBD1 or TRBD2 (6 bases each). CDR1 is SQVTM and CDR2 is ANQGSEA in the germline V gene. V dropped 7 bases and J dropped 4 bases, with 16 bases sitting between them. CDR3 length: 13 amino acids. The DNA of the CDR3 is TGCAGCGCCGGTCGTAAGGGGGGAGAGACCCAGTACTTC. This translates into CSAGRKGGETQYF.

This clonotype has a handful of counts. V and J are TRBV9 and TRBJ2-7; D is perhaps TRBD1 (7 bases). Germline assignment: CDR1 SGDLS and CDR2 YYNGEE. The CDR3 is made up of 14 amino acids. V lost 0 bases, J lost 6 bases, and 13 bases lay in between. The CDR3 loop reads CASSVVGGGGEQYF. The CDR3 nucleotides read TGTGCCAGCAGCGTAGTCGGAGGGGGCGGCGAGCAGTACTTC.

The genes are TRBV13 and TRBJ1-3; D unclear. This CDR3 has 16 residues. Trimming shortened V by 5 bases and J by 0 bases, and 14 bases separated the two germline ends. Germline CDR1 is PRHDT and CDR2 is FYEKMQ (reference sequence). Here the CDR3 reads CASSALGPDSGNTIYF. The CDR3, as DNA: TGTGCCAGCAGCGCCCTTGGACCGGACTCTGGAAACACCATATATTTT.

The rearrangement joins TRBV7-2 to TRBJ2-3; 7 bases line up with TRBD2. The J segment lost 2 bases and the V segment lost 0 bases, leaving 2 bases of the junction unmatched. Germline-derived CDR1 and CDR2 are SGHTA and FQGNSA. This CDR3 region has 15 residues. The CDR3 here is CASSLAGLTTDTQYF. CDR3 coding DNA: TGTGCCAGCAGCTTAGCGGGACTAACCACAGATACGCAGTATTTT.

This clonotype occurred many times. The rearrangement joins TRBV5-6 to TRBJ2-1; TRBD1 matches at 9 bases. CDR1 and CDR2 (germline): SGHDT, YYEEEE. With 0 bases clipped from V and 3 bases from J, the junction kept 1 base outside the gene matches. The CDR3 has 15 residues. The CDR3 loop reads CASSLGDRDYNEQFF. The CDR3 DNA reads TGTGCCAGCAGCTTGGGGGACAGGGACTACAATGAGCAGTTCTTC.

The V gene is TRBV29-1, the J gene TRBJ2-7; 8 nucleotides line up with TRBD1. The last part of the DNA fits TRBJ2-4 better; the J call may be wrong. The germline CDR1 and CDR2 sequences are SQVTM and ANQGSEA. This CDR3 spans 15 amino acids. DNA of the CDR3: TGCAGCGCCGTCCCCAGACAGGGGGCCAAAAACATTCAGTACTTC. It yields the protein CSAVPRQGAKNIQYF.

The chain employs TRBV27 and TRBJ1-5; a possible D gene is TRBD1 (6 bases). The V gene lost 5 bases and the J gene lost 3 bases, with 14 bases spanning the gap. The germline gives CDR1 MNHEY, CDR2 SMNVEV (reference sequence). The CDR3 spans 15 residues. The CDR3 sequence is CASSVGGTNNQPQHF. The CDR3, as DNA: TGTGCCAGCAGTGTAGGGGGGACCAACAATCAGCCCCAGCATTTT.

The chain combines TRBV3-1 with TRBJ1-1; no clear D gene. The CDR3 length is 13 residues. Germline V gene lookup returns CDR1 LGHDT and CDR2 YNNKEL (reference sequence). The germline V and J ends were trimmed by 3 bases and 8 bases, with 13 bases remaining between them. The CDR3 here is CASSQTEGLEAFF. CDR3 bases: TGTGCCAGCAGCCAGACGGAAGGCCTAGAAGCTTTCTTT. The variable domain in full, completed from reference TRBV3-1 and TRBJ1-1, reads DTAVSQTPKYLVTQMGNDKSIKCEQNLGHDTMYWYKQDSKKFLKIMFSYNNKELIINETVPNRFSPKSPDKAHLNLHINSLELGDSAVYFCASSQTEGLEAFFGQGTRLTVV.

This chain connects TRBV10-3 to TRBJ2-3; 8 nucleotides agree with TRBD1. CDR1 and CDR2 from the germline V gene are ENHRY and SYGVKD. V trimming: 8 bases; J trimming: 2 bases; junction bases outside the gene matches: 9. The CDR3 totals 15 residues. CDR3 nucleotides: TGTGCCATCGGTGGCGGGACAGGCAACACAGATACGCAGTATTTT. Translation gives CAIGGGTGNTDTQYF.

This clonotype was detected a few times. This chain joins TRBV4-1 and TRBJ2-4; TRBD1 matches 7 bases. Germline CDR1 and CDR2: MGHRA and YSYEKL. The CDR3 contains 15 residues. V shed 6 bases and J 8 bases; nucleotides not matched to a gene: 13. The CDR3 coding sequence is TGCGCCAGCAGTCCAACCCGGGACAGACATCACATTCAGTACTTC. Translating it yields CASSPTRDRHHIQYF.

This clonotype came up a few times. J is TRBJ2-7 and V is TRBV7-6; tentatively, D is TRBD2 (7 bases). This CDR3 comprises 15 residues. Germline V gene lookup returns CDR1 SGHVS and CDR2 FNYEAQ. V lost 5 bases and J 6 bases, leaving 20 bases between the germline ends. The CDR3 DNA is TGTGCCAGCAGCCGCGGGGGCGCCTCCAGCTGCGAGCAGTACTTC. Translating gives CASSRGGASSCEQYF.

V is TRBV5-6 and J is TRBJ2-1; TRBD2 might be the D (6 bases). The DNA end is more similar to TRBJ2-7, so the J call may be wrong. The CDR3 sequence is 14 residues long. The germline V gene has CDR1 SGHDT and CDR2 YYEEEE. This chain's CDR3 is CASSSGLIDYEQYF. The CDR3 bases are TGTGCCAGCAGCTCGGGACTTATAGACTACGAGCAGTACTTC.

This chain connects TRBV12-3 or TRBV12-4 to TRBJ2-2; 9 nucleotides match TRBD1. V lost 8 bases, J lost 5 bases, and 12 bases stayed unmatched. This CDR3 is built from 16 residues. The CDR3 loop reads CASGGQGGLGTGELFF. The DNA for the CDR3 is TGTGCCAGCGGGGGACAGGGTGGGTTAGGGACCGGGGAGCTGTTTTTT.

This clonotype has a count of ten or more. This chain uses TRBV6-1 with TRBJ2-1; D is undetermined. CDR1 is MNHNS and CDR2 is SASEGT in the germline V gene. V lost 4 bases to trimming and J lost 10 bases, with 5 bases between them. The CDR3 sequence is 10 residues long. The CDR3 DNA is TGTGCCAGCAGTGTTTGGGAGCAGTTCTTC. Its translation is CASSVWEQFF.

The chain employs TRBV4-1 and TRBJ1-2, with 9 bases aligning to TRBD1. Per the germline V gene, CDR1 is MGHRA and CDR2 is YSYEKL. CDR3 length equals 15 residues. The V segment lost 4 bases and the J segment 3 bases; nucleotides outside the gene matches: 6. The CDR3 sequence: CASSPGTGKDYGYTF. CDR3 sequence (DNA): TGCGCCAGCAGCCCAGGGACAGGGAAGGACTATGGCTACACCTTC.

The J gene is TRBJ1-2, the V gene TRBV10-2; TRBD1 agrees at 8 bases. J gave up 1 base and V 11 bases, and 9 bases lay outside the gene matches. The CDR3 spans 14 residues. The germline V gene encodes CDR1 WSHSY and CDR2 SAAADI. CDR3 in DNA: TGCGCCGTTTCCGGTGACAGGGGTAACTATGGCTACACCTTC. Translation: CAVSGDRGNYGYTF.